This TCR beta chain was observed in a study of CD8 T cells in Susac syndrome. It was with random hexamers that roughly 0.45 to 1 ug RNA was reverse transcribed. It was immunoSEQ multiplex PCR that amplified TCR beta CDR3 across 54 Vbeta and 13 Jbeta. TCRdb fed the immunoSEQ multiplex PCR reads into MiXCR, producing one record per CDR3 protein. The sample lists a few hundred thousand distinct CDR3 sequences; 95% were seen once. TCR beta sequencing covered blood CD8+ and CD4+ T cells. Bulk CD8+ and CD4+ cells came from magnetic negative isolation; CD8+ TEMRA by FACS. Study results and limitations: The study admitted that it had a relatively small number of individuals in its TCR sequencing and HLA analysis.

On this clonotype itself: Its matching antigen is unknown.

The sequencing sample was made of CD4+ T cells from PBMCs. The clonotype comes from a human donor with multiple sclerosis.

In nucleotides, the CDR3 is TGTGCCAGCAGTTCTACAGGGAAGGTATCCCACGAGCAGTACTTC. Translated, it gives CASSSTGKVSHEQYF. The rearrangement uses TRBV27 and TRBJ2-7, with D maybe TRBD1 (6 bases). In germline, CDR1 is MNHEY, CDR2 SMNVEV (reference sequence). The V end was cut by 4 bases, the J end by 5 bases, with 18 bases between. The CDR3 length is 15 residues.